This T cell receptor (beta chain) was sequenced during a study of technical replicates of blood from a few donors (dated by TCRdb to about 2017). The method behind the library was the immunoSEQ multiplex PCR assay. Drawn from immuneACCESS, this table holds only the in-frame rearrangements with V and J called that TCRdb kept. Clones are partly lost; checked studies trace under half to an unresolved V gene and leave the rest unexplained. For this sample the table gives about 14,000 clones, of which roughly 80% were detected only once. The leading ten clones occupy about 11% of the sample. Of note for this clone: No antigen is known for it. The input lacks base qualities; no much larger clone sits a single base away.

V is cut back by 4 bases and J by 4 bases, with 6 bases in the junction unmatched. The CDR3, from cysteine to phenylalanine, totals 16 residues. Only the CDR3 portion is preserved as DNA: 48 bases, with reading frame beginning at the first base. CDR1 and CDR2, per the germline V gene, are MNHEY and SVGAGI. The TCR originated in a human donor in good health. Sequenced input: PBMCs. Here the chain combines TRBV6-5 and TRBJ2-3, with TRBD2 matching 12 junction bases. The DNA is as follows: TGTGCCAGCAGTTCCTTGACTAGCGGGAGTGCAGATACGCAGTATTTT. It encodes CASSSLTSGSADTQYF.